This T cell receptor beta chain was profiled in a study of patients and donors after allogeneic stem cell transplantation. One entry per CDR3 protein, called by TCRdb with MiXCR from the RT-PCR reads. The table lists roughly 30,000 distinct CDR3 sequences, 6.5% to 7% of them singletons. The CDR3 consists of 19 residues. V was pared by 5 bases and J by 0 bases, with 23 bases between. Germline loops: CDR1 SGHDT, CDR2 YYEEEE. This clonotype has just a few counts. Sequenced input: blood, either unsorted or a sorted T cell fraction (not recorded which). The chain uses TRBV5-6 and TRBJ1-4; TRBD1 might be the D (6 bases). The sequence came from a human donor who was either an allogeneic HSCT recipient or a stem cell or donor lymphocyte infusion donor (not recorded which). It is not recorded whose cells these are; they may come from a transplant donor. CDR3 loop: CASRKGFTDSLPTNEKLFF. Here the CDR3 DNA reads TGTGCCAGCAGGAAAGGTTTTACGGACAGTCTGCCAACTAATGAAAAACTGTTTTTT.